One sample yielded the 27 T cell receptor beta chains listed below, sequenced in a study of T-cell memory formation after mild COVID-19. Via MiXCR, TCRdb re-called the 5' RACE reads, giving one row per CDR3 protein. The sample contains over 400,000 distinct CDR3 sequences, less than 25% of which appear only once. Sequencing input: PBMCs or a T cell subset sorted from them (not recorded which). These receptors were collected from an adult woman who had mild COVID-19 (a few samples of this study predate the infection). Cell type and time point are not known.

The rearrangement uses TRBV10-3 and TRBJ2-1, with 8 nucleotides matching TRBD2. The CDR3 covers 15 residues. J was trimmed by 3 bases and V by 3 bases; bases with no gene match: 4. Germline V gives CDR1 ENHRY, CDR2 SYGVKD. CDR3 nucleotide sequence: TGTGCCATCAGTGAACCGGGAGGGATCTACAATGAGCAGTTCTTC. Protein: CAISEPGGIYNEQFF.

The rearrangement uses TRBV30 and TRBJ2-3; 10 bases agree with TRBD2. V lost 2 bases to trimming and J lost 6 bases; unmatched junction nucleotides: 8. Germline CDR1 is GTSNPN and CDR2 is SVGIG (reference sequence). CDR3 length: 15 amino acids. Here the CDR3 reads CAWSSGRAAGDTQYF. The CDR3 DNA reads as TGTGCCTGGAGTAGCGGGAGGGCGGCAGGGGATACGCAGTATTTT.

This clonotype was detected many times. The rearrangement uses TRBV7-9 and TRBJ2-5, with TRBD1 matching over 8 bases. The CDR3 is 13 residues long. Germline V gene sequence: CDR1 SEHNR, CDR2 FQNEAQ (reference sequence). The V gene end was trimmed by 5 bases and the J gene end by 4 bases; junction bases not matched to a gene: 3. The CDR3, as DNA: TGTGCCAGCAGCACCAGGGGGCCAGAGACCCAGTACTTC. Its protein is CASSTRGPETQYF.

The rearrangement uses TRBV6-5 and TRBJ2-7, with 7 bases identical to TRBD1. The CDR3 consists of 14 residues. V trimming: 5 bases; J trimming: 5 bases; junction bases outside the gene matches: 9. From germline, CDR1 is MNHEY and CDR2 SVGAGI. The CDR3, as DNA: TGTGCCAGCAGTCCCGACAGGGTTCCCCACGAGCAGTACTTC. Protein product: CASSPDRVPHEQYF.

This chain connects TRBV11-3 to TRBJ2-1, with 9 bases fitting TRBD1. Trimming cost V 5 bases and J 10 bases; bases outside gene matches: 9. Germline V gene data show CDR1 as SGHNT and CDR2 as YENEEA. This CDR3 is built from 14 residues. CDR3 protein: CASSTRTGASEQFF. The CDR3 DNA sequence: TGTGCCAGCAGCACCCGGACAGGGGCTAGCGAGCAGTTCTTC.

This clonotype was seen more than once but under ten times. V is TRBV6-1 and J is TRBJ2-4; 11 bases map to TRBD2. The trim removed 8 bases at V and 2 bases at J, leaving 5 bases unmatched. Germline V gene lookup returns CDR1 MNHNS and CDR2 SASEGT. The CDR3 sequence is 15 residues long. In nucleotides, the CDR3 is TGTGCCAGCGTCCTAGCGGGGGGCACCAAAAACATTCAGTACTTC. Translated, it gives CASVLAGGTKNIQYF.

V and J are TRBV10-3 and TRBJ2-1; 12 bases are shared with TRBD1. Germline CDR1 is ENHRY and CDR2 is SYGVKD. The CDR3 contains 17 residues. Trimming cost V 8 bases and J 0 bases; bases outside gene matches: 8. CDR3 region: CAIGDRGQVASYNEQFF. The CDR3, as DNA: TGTGCCATCGGGGACAGGGGGCAGGTGGCCTCCTACAATGAGCAGTTCTTC.

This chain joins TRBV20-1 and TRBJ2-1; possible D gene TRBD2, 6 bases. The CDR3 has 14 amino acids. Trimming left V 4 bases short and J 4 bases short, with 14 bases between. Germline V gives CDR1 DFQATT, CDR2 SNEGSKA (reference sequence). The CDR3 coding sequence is TGCAGTGCTATCGGCCTAGCGCTTTACAATGAGCAGTTCTTC. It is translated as CSAIGLALYNEQFF.

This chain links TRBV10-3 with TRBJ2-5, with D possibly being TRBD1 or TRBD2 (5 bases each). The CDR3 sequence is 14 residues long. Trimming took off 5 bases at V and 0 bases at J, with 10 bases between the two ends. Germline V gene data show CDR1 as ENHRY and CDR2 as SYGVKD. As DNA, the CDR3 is TGTGCCATCAGTCCCCGAGGGGACCAAGAGACCCAGTACTTC. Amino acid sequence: CAISPRGDQETQYF.

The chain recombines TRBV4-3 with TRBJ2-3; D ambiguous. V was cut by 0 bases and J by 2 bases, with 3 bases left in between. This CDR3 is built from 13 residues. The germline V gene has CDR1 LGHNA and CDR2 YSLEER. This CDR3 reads CASSQDNTDTQYF. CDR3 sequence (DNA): TGCGCCAGCAGCCAAGATAACACAGATACGCAGTATTTT.

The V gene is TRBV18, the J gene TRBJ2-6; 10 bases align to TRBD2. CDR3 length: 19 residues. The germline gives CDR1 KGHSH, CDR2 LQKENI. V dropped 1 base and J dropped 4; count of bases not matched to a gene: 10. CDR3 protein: CASSPRAGGPGAGANVLTF. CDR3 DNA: TGTGCCAGCTCACCACGAGCGGGAGGGCCTGGGGCCGGGGCCAACGTCCTGACTTTC.

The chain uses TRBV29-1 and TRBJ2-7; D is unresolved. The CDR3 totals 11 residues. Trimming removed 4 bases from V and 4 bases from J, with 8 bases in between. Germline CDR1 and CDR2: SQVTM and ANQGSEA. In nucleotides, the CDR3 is TGCAGCGTTGCGGACGGGTACGAGCAGTACTTC. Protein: CSVADGYEQYF.

The CDR3 DNA is TGTGCCAGCAGCTTAGGGACTAGCAAGACCACAGATACGCAGTATTTT. Translation gives CASSLGTSKTTDTQYF. This chain connects TRBV5-6 to TRBJ2-3; TRBD2 agrees at 9 bases. This CDR3 contains 16 residues. Germline loops: CDR1 SGHDT, CDR2 YYEEEE. V shed 2 bases and J 2 bases; nucleotides not matched to a gene: 6.

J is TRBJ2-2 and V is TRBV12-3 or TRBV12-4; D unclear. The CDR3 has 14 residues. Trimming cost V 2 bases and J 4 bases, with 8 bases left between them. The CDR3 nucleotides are TGTGCCAGCAGTTTACAGCCATCCACCGGGGAGCTGTTTTTT. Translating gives CASSLQPSTGELFF.

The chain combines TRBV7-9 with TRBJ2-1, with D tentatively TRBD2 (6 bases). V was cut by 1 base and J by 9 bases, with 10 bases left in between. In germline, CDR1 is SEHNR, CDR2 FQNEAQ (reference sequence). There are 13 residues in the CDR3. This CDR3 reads CASSLGSEGEQFF. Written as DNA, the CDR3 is TGTGCCAGCAGCTTAGGCTCGGAGGGTGAGCAGTTCTTC.

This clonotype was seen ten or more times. CDR3: CATSDSSGSSYNEQFF. Here the CDR3 DNA reads TGTGCCACCAGTGATTCTAGCGGGAGTAGCTACAATGAGCAGTTCTTC. This chain links TRBV24-1 with TRBJ2-1, with 10 bases matching TRBD2. Germline V gene data show CDR1 as KGHDR and CDR2 as SFDVKD. The CDR3 runs 16 residues. V dropped 2 bases and J dropped 3; count of bases not matched to a gene: 3.

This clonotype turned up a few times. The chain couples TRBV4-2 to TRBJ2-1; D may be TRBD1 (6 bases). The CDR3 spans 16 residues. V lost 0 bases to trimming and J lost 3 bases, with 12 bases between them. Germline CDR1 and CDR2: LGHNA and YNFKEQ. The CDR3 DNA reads TGTGCCAGCAGCCAAGAAGTGGGGGCCAACTACAATGAGCAGTTCTTC. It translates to CASSQEVGANYNEQFF.

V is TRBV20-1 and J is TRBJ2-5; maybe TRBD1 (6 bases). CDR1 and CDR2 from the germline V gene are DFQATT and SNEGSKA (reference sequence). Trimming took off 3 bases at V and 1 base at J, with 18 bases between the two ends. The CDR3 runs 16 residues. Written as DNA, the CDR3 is TGCAGTGCTAGTGGTGTTTTCGGGACATCCCAAGAGACCCAGTACTTC. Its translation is CSASGVFGTSQETQYF.

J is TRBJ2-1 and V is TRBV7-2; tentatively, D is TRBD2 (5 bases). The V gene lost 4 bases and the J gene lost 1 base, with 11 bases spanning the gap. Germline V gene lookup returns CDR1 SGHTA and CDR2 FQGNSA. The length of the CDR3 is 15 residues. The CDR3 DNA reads TGTGCCAGCAGCTCTACTAGTCTATCCTACAATGAGCAGTTCTTC. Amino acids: CASSSTSLSYNEQFF. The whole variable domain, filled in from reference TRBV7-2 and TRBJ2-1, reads GAGVSQSPSNKVTEKGKDVELRCDPISGHTALYWYRQSLGQGLEFLIYFQGNSAPDKSGLPSDRFSAERTGGSVSTLTIQRTQQEDSAVYLCASSSTSLSYNEQFFGPGTRLTVL.

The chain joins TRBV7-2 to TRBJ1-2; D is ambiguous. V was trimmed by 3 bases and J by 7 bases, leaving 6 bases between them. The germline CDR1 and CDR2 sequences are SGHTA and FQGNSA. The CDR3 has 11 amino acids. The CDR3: CASSLVSGYTF. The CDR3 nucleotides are TGTGCCAGCAGCTTGGTTTCTGGCTACACCTTC.

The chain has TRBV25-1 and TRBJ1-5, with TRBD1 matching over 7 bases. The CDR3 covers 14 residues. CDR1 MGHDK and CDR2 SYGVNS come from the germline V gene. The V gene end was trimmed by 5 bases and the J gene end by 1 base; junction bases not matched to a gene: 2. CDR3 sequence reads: CASSSQGSNQPQHF. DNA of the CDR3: TGTGCCAGCAGTTCACAGGGGAGCAATCAGCCCCAGCATTTT.

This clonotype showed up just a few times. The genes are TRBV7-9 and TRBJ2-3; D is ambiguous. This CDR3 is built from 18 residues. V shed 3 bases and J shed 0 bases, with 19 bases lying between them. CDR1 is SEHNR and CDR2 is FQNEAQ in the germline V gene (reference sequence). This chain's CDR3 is CASSFLVTAVTSTDTQYF. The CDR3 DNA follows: TGTGCCAGCAGCTTCCTGGTAACGGCCGTTACTAGCACAGATACGCAGTATTTT.

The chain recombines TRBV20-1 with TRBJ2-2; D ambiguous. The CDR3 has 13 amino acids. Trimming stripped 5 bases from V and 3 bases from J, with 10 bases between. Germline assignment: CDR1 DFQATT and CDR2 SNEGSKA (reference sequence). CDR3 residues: CSARRAYTGELFF. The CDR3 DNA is TGCAGTGCTCGCCGGGCCTACACCGGGGAGCTGTTTTTT.

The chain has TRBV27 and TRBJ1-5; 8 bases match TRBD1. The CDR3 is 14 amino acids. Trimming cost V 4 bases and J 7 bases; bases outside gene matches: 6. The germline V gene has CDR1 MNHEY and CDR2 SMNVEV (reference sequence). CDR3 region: CASSSQGAGQPQHF. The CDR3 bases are TGTGCCAGCAGTTCCCAGGGGGCTGGACAGCCCCAGCATTTT.

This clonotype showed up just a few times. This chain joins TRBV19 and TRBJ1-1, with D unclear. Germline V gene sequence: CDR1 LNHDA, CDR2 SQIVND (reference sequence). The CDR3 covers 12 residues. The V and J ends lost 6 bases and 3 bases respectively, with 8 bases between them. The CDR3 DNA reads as TGTGCCAGTAGAAAGGGTCACACTGAAGCTTTCTTT. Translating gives CASRKGHTEAFF. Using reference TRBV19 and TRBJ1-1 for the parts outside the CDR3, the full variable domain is DGGITQSPKYLFRKEGQNVTLSCEQNLNHDAMYWYRQDPGQGLRLIYYSQIVNDFQKGDIAEGYSVSREKKESFPLTVTSAQKNPTAFYLCASRKGHTEAFFGQGTRLTVV.

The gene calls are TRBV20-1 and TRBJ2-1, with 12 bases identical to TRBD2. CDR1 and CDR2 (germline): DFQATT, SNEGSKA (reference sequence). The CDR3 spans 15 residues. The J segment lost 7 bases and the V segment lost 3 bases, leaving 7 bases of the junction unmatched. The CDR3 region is CSASRLAGVQNEQFF. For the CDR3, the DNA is TGCAGTGCTAGCCGACTAGCGGGAGTTCAGAATGAGCAGTTCTTC.

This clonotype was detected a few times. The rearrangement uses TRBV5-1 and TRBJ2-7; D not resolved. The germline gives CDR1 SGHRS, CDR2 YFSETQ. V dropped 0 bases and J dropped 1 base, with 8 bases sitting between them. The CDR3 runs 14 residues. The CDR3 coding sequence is TGCGCCAGCAGCTTGGCCCTAGAATCCTACGAGCAGTACTTC. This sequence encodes CASSLALESYEQYF.